This T cell receptor beta chain is drawn from a study of blood T cell repertoires in COVID-19 (dated by TCRdb to the early 2020s). In terms of the full investigation: Collaborator samples came from the United States, Italy and Spain and covered acute and convalescent phases of COVID-19. The repertoires were released in a freely available public database intended as a resource for research on the immune response to SARS-CoV-2. Samples were obtained from the ongoing ImmuneRACE study (first 160 participants) and from about 1,300 subjects provided by 6 global collaborators. Where available, HLA class I and class II types were taken from metadata supplied by the sample provider and were not determined by assay-based typing. The prospective study material was composed of cDNA or gDNA derived from T cells, B-cell-depleted T cells, or PBMCs. Sample metadata almost always included a de-identified subject ID, COVID-19 status, age in years and sex. The dataset comprised deeply sampled blood TCRbeta repertoires from subjects exposed to, actively infected with, or recovered from COVID-19.

Results and caveats for the whole study, not just this receptor: The quantity of clinical and demographic metadata differed by source and by participant and was supplied without curation.

This clone was counted only a few times. This clone's antigen is unknown. No per-base quality is available; no much larger clone lies one base away. V and J lose 2 bases and 7 bases, and a span of 9 bases separates them. CDR1 MNHEY and CDR2 SVGEGT were looked up in the germline V gene. Including cysteine and phenylalanine, the CDR3 has 14 amino acids. The only DNA kept is the CDR3, 42 bases in frame from the first base. The immunoSEQ Assay, a bias-controlled multiplex PCR, was used to amplify TCRbeta CDR3 regions from genomic DNA. On the study's bioinformatics: Nucleated cell counts per sample were estimated from amplification of reference gene primers within the assay. Sequence reads were collapsed and filtered to measure the absolute abundance of every unique TCRbeta CDR3 rearrangement. For each sample, productive Simpson clonality was calculated as the square root of Simpson's diversity index across productive rearrangements. TCRdb provides this immuneACCESS table in a form limited to in-frame rearrangements. Some clones are lacking; in checked studies, under half of them reflect an unresolved V gene, and why the rest are absent is not known. That table gives V, J and clone size, and the DNA gave D and trimming. The sample records 200,000 to 250,000 clones, roughly 80% of which are singletons. In total, the top ten clones hold around 2% of the sample.

In the prospective study, participants were 18 to 89 years old, resided in approximately 22 geographic areas of the United States, and were enrolled through a virtual design. In the prospective study, cohorts were assigned on the basis of participant-reported clinical history obtained from a screening survey and a study questionnaire. ImmuneRACE Cohort 3 recovered participants were defined by two consecutive negative NP/OP PCR tests, healthcare professional clearance, or symptom resolution. Each participant in the prospective study had whole blood, serum and a nasopharyngeal or oropharyngeal swab collected by mobile phlebotomists. Over an approximately two-month period, participants in the prospective study had the option of providing additional blood draws and questionnaires. Before DNA extraction, prospective study blood samples were shipped either frozen or at room temperature.

The receptor's source is a man in his fifties or sixties who had recovered from COVID-19. The chain couples TRBV6-2 or TRBV6-3 to TRBJ1-6; the D gene cannot be named for sure. What was sequenced was PBMCs or T cells enriched from blood (not recorded which). The DNA is TGTGCCAGCAGTTACCTTCCCGTGAATTCACCCCTCCACTTT. Its amino acids are CASSYLPVNSPLHF.